The 24 T cell receptor beta chains below were found in one sample sequenced in a study of blood T cells in healthy people across ages. A second PCR of roughly 6 to 12 cycles used a sample-barcoded 5' primer and a J-beta primer mix. MiXCR, run by TCRdb on the 5' RACE reads, gives a single entry per CDR3 protein. Of some 900,000 distinct CDR3 sequences in the sample, around 46% were seen once. The sequenced sample was blood. Receptors originate from a man aged 25-45 years in good health.

This sequence joins TRBV30 and TRBJ2-1, with D tentatively TRBD1 (6 bases). Germline V gene data show CDR1 as GTSNPN and CDR2 as SVGIG (reference sequence). V lost 5 bases and J lost 3, with 8 bases in between. CDR3 length: 12 residues. The CDR3 sequence is CAWGDNYNEQFF. Written as DNA, the CDR3 is TGTGCCTGGGGGGACAACTACAATGAGCAGTTCTTC.

The chain employs TRBV2 and TRBJ2-5, with a tentative D call TRBD1 (6 bases). V dropped 6 bases and J dropped 13 bases, with 18 bases sitting between them. CDR1 is SNHLY, CDR2 FYNNEI, per germline. This CDR3 is built from 12 residues. The CDR3 spells CASSPHRDHSYF. DNA for the CDR3: TGTGCCAGCAGCCCCCACAGGGACCATTCGTACTTC.

The chain is built from TRBV3-1 and TRBJ2-5; D unresolved. The CDR3 runs 18 residues. V gave up 0 bases and J gave up 5 bases, with 22 bases separating them. Germline V gene sequence: CDR1 LGHDT, CDR2 YNNKEL (reference sequence). CDR3 protein: CASSQDPQVSAFGETQYF. The CDR3 region has the DNA TGTGCCAGCAGCCAAGACCCTCAAGTGTCCGCGTTTGGCGAGACCCAGTACTTC.

A few counts support this clonotype. This rearrangement joins TRBV20-1 to TRBJ2-7; 11 nucleotides line up with TRBD2. Germline V gene lookup returns CDR1 DFQATT and CDR2 SNEGSKA (reference sequence). Trimming removed 1 base from V and 0 bases from J; junction bases left unmatched: 5. This CDR3 comprises 16 residues. The CDR3 region has the DNA TGCAGTGCTAGAGCTAGCGGGGGGAGATACTCCTACGAGCAGTACTTC. Its protein product is CSARASGGRYSYEQYF.

This clonotype was counted a few times. The chain is built from TRBV30 and TRBJ2-2; D perhaps matches TRBD1 (5 bases). V was trimmed by 7 bases and J by 4 bases, leaving 22 bases between them. The germline gives CDR1 GTSNPN, CDR2 SVGIG (reference sequence). The CDR3 is 16 residues long. The CDR3 loop is CASPAGPGIGTGELFF. The CDR3 nucleotides read TGTGCCTCCCCGGCCGGCCCAGGGATTGGCACCGGGGAGCTGTTTTTT. Variable domain in full (rest from reference TRBV30 and TRBJ2-2): SQTIHQWPATLVQPVGSPLSLECTVEGTSNPNLYWYRQAAGRGLQLLFYSVGIGQISSEVPQNLSASRPQDRQFILSSKKLLLSDSGFYLCASPAGPGIGTGELFFGEGSRLTVL.

This clonotype has just a few counts. The chain carries TRBV15 and TRBJ2-3; 7 bases agree with TRBD2. Trimming cost V 2 bases and J 4 bases; bases outside gene matches: 6. This CDR3 spans 15 amino acids. Per the germline V gene, CDR1 is LNHNV and CDR2 is YYDKDF (reference sequence). DNA for the CDR3: TGTGCCACCAGCAGATCACGACTAGCCGCAGATACGCAGTATTTT. Amino acid sequence: CATSRSRLAADTQYF. Full variable domain (missing parts from reference TRBV15 and TRBJ2-3): DAMVIQNPRYQVTQFGKPVTLSCSQTLNHNVMYWYQQKSSQAPKLLFHYYDKDFNNEADTPDNFQSRRPNTSFCFLDIRSPGLGDTAMYLCATSRSRLAADTQYFGPGTRLTVL.

This chain uses TRBV5-1 with TRBJ2-1, with unresolved D. V lost 0 bases to trimming and J lost 6 bases, with 7 bases between them. The CDR3 runs to 13 residues. Germline V lookup: CDR1 SGHRS, CDR2 YFSETQ. CDR3 in amino acids: CASSLDQANEQFF. The CDR3 DNA reads as TGCGCCAGCAGCTTGGACCAGGCCAATGAGCAGTTCTTC.

This clonotype occurred a few times. The chain joins TRBV6-1 to TRBJ2-3; D unresolved. V was trimmed by 7 bases and J by 4 bases, leaving 9 bases between them. The CDR3 length is 12 residues. Germline V gives CDR1 MNHNS, CDR2 SASEGT. CDR3 region: CASKVAADTQYF. The CDR3 DNA follows: TGTGCCAGCAAAGTGGCCGCAGATACGCAGTATTTT.

The J gene is TRBJ1-2, the V gene TRBV30, with a weak D call TRBD1 (6 bases). The CDR3 contains 12 residues. The V end lost 3 bases, the J end lost 7 bases, and 12 bases lay between the germline ends. Germline values: CDR1 GTSNPN, CDR2 SVGIG (reference sequence). Written as DNA, the CDR3 is TGTGCCTGGAGCTCAGGGGTGGGTGGCTACACCTTC. Encoded protein: CAWSSGVGGYTF.

This clonotype was counted many times. The J gene is TRBJ2-7, the V gene TRBV29-1, with D possibly being TRBD2 (5 bases). The CDR3 totals 13 residues. The germline V gene has CDR1 SQVTM and CDR2 ANQGSEA. Trimming removed 1 base from V and 6 bases from J, with 13 bases in between. The CDR3 loop reads CSVEGRGAAEQYF. DNA for the CDR3: TGCAGCGTTGAAGGTCGGGGAGCGGCCGAGCAGTACTTC.

This clonotype was seen more than once but under ten times. The gene calls are TRBV12-3 or TRBV12-4 and TRBJ2-4; 7 nucleotides match TRBD2. The ends lost 4 bases at V and 0 bases at J; junction bases unmatched: 3. This CDR3 region has 15 residues. Here the CDR3 DNA reads TGTGCCAGCAGTTCGGGGGGTTTAGCCAAAAACATTCAGTACTTC. Protein: CASSSGGLAKNIQYF.

The chain employs TRBV6-1 and TRBJ2-1; 11 bases align to TRBD2. Germline CDR1 reads MNHNS; CDR2 reads SASEGT. CDR3 size: 14 residues. V shed 8 bases and J 9 bases; nucleotides not matched to a gene: 9. The CDR3 DNA follows: TGTGCCAGCTTGCTAGCGGGGGGAATCACTGAGCAGTTCTTC. As protein: CASLLAGGITEQFF.

A word on this clonotype: The junction does not match germline at one end; this may be a read error. The rearrangement uses TRBV20-1 and TRBJ1-2; D gene unclear. The CDR3 length is 15 residues. In germline, CDR1 is DFQATT, CDR2 SNEGSKA (reference sequence). This chain's CDR3 is CSTRDRFDNNYGYTF. The CDR3 DNA reads as TGCAGTACTAGAGATAGATTTGACAATAACTATGGCTACACCTTC.

This clonotype was detected once. The chain links TRBV28 to TRBJ1-2; the D is unclear. Trimming took 7 bases from V and 2 from J, leaving 8 bases between them. Germline V gene data show CDR1 as MDHEN and CDR2 as SYDVKM. This CDR3 is 12 amino acids long. The CDR3 here is CASNGRNYGYTF. CDR3 nucleotide sequence: TGTGCCAGCAATGGCAGAAACTATGGCTACACCTTC.

The chain has TRBV25-1 and TRBJ2-3; TRBD2 aligns across 7 bases. There are 15 residues in the CDR3. The V gene end was trimmed by 6 bases and the J gene end by 1 base; junction bases not matched to a gene: 7. Germline CDR1 MGHDK, CDR2 SYGVNS. The CDR3 loop reads CASRVRSGGTDTQYF. DNA for the CDR3: TGTGCCAGCAGGGTTAGGAGCGGGGGCACAGATACGCAGTATTTT.

This clonotype has only one observation. The V gene is TRBV11-2, the J gene TRBJ1-4; D call uncertain. The CDR3 is 12 amino acids. V lost 8 bases and J 2 bases, leaving 6 bases between the germline ends. Germline CDR1 SGHAT, CDR2 FQNNGV. DNA for the CDR3: TGTGCCAGCCGGGATACTAATGAAAAACTGTTTTTT. Translation gives CASRDTNEKLFF.

The chain combines TRBV25-1 with TRBJ1-6, with 9 bases identical to TRBD1. V lost 7 bases to trimming and J lost 9 bases; unmatched junction nucleotides: 7. Per the germline V gene, CDR1 is MGHDK and CDR2 is SYGVNS. The CDR3 contains 14 residues. CDR3 nucleotide sequence: TGTGCCAGCACCTCGGGACAGGGTTTTTCACCCCTCCACTTT. This sequence encodes CASTSGQGFSPLHF.

This chain uses TRBV6-1 with TRBJ2-7; D is perhaps TRBD1 (6 bases). The CDR3 sequence is 17 residues long. CDR1 and CDR2 from the germline V gene are MNHNS and SASEGT. Trimming stripped 3 bases from V and 3 bases from J, with 21 bases between. The CDR3 DNA sequence: TGTGCCAGCAGTGAGAGCCCCCTGACAGGAACCCTCTACGAGCAGTACTTC. Translating gives CASSESPLTGTLYEQYF.

A few counts support this clonotype. J is TRBJ2-4 and V is TRBV7-2; TRBD1 is a possible D gene (5 bases). The CDR3 has 14 amino acids. Germline V lookup: CDR1 SGHTA, CDR2 FQGNSA. The germline V and J ends were trimmed by 0 bases and 7 bases, with 10 bases remaining between them. The CDR3 here is CASSLARAGNIQYF. Here the CDR3 DNA reads TGTGCCAGCAGCTTAGCCCGAGCAGGGAACATTCAGTACTTC. Filled out from reference TRBV7-2 and TRBJ2-4, the complete variable domain reads GAGVSQSPSNKVTEKGKDVELRCDPISGHTALYWYRQSLGQGLEFLIYFQGNSAPDKSGLPSDRFSAERTGGSVSTLTIQRTQQEDSAVYLCASSLARAGNIQYFGAGTRLSVL.

The chain combines TRBV4-3 with TRBJ2-3, with 8 bases that match TRBD2. Germline trimming cut 1 base from V and 5 bases from J; bases unmatched to any gene: 8. CDR3 length equals 16 residues. CDR1 and CDR2 from the germline V gene are LGHNA and YSLEER. CDR3 residues: CASSQASGGFGDTQYF. DNA for the CDR3: TGCGCCAGCAGCCAAGCCAGCGGGGGCTTTGGAGATACGCAGTATTTT.

The V call is TRBV12-3 or TRBV12-4, the J call TRBJ1-1; 9 positions agree with TRBD1. V shed 6 bases and J 12 bases; nucleotides not matched to a gene: 5. This CDR3 has 11 residues. CDR3 in amino acids: CASSRDRATFF. DNA for the CDR3: TGTGCCAGCAGCCGGGACAGGGCGACTTTCTTT.

This chain links TRBV5-8 with TRBJ2-5; TRBD1 might be the D (5 bases). The CDR3 spans 13 residues. Germline values: CDR1 SGHTS, CDR2 YDEGEE. Trimming pared 3 bases from V and 5 bases from J, leaving 11 bases between. The CDR3 DNA reads as TGTGCCAGCAGCTCACAGGTTTTGGAGACCCAGTACTTC. It encodes CASSSQVLETQYF.

There are a few counts of this clonotype. This chain links TRBV29-1 with TRBJ2-7; D gene ambiguous. Trimming removed 0 bases from V and 3 bases from J, with 6 bases in between. Germline CDR1 reads SQVTM; CDR2 reads ANQGSEA. The CDR3 has 12 residues. The CDR3 is CSVEDGFYEQYF. CDR3 coding DNA: TGCAGCGTTGAAGACGGCTTCTACGAGCAGTACTTC.

V gene TRBV20-1 combines with J gene TRBJ2-3; the match to TRBD2 covers 12 bases. CDR1 is DFQATT, CDR2 SNEGSKA, per germline (reference sequence). V shed 5 bases, J shed 3 bases, and the junction held 12 bases outside the gene matches. This CDR3 spans 17 amino acids. The CDR3 reads CSASRPGLAGFTDTQYF. CDR3 bases: TGCAGTGCTTCACGACCAGGACTAGCGGGGTTTACAGATACGCAGTATTTT.